This TCR beta chain is drawn from a study of T-cell memory formation after mild COVID-19. The CDR3 has 16 amino acids. Germline assignment: CDR1 SGHRS and CDR2 YFSETQ. V shed 4 bases, J shed 4 bases, and the junction held 11 bases outside the gene matches. This clonotype was detected only once. TCRdb itself ran the 5' RACE reads through MiXCR, one entry per CDR3 protein. Counted here are some 300,000 distinct CDR3 sequences, around a fifth occurring once; the ten biggest clones make up around 23%. This sequence was found in a man in his late teens or twenties who had mild COVID-19 (a few samples of this study predate the infection). Cell type and time point are not known. Sequenced material: PBMCs or a T cell subset sorted from them (not recorded which). The rearrangement uses TRBV5-1 and TRBJ2-5, with 9 bases aligning to TRBD2. The CDR3 loop is CASSPPAGGPPETQYF. For the CDR3, the DNA is TGCGCCAGCAGCCCTCCGGCGGGGGGGCCCCCAGAGACCCAGTACTTC.